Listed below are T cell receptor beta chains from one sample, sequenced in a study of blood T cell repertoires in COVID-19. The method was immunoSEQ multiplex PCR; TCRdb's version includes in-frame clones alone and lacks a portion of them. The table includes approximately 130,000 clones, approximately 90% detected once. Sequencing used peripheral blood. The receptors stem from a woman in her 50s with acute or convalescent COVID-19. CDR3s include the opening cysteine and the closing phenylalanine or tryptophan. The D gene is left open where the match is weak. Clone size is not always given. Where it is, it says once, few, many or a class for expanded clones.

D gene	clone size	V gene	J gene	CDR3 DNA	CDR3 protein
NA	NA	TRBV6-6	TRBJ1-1	TGTGCCAGCAGTTACGGGTTTGGCAGGCACGACACTGAAGCTTTCTTT	CASSYGFGRHDTEAFF
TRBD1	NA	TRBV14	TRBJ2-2	TGTGCCAGCCCCCAAGCCCCTGACAGGGGAGACACCGGGGAGCTGTTTTTT	CASPQAPDRGDTGELFF
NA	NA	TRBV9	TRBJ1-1	TGTGCCAGCAGTCGTAACCCGTCCCCGGAGGCTGAAGCTTTCTTT	CASSRNPSPEAEAFF
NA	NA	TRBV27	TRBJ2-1	TGTGCCAGCAGTTTATCCCGGGAGCCGGGGCAGTTCTTC	CASSLSREPGQFF
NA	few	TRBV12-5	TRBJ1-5	TGTGCTAGTGGTTTGGTACTGAAGGCAGGCCCCTTCGACAATCAGCCCCAGCATTTT	CASGLVLKAGPFDNQPQHF
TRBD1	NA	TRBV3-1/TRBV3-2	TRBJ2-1	TGTGCCAGCAGCCAAGAATGGGACAGAGACGTAACACAGAGCTCCTACAATGAGCAGTTCTTC	CASSQEWDRDVTQSSYNEQFF
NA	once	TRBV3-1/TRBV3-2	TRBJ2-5	TGTGCCAGCAGCCAAGGGACTCAAGAGACCCAGTACTTC	CASSQGTQETQYF
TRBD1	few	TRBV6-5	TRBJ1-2	TGTGCCAGCAGCCGGACAGGACCCTTCTATGGCTACACCTTC	CASSRTGPFYGYTF
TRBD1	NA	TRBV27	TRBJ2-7	TGTGCCAGCCGCCCGACAGGGTTACCCTACGAGCAGTACTTC	CASRPTGLPYEQYF
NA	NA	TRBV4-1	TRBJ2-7	TGCGCCAGCAGCCAAGCCCAGACAGTTTCCTACGAGCAGTACTTC	CASSQAQTVSYEQYF
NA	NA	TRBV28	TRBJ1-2	TGTGCCAGCAGTTTGGCGGGAGGGTTACCCTATGGCTACACCTTC	CASSLAGGLPYGYTF
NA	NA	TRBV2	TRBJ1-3	TGTGCCAGCAGTGTCCAGGGAGGGGCCGGAAACACCATATATTTT	CASSVQGGAGNTIYF
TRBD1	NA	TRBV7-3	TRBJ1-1	TGTGCCAGCAGCTCCGGGACAGGGGCCACTGAAGCTTTCTTT	CASSSGTGATEAFF
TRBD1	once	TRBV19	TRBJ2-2	TGTGCCACCGAAGGGGGGACAGGGGGAGAAACCGGGGAGCTGTTTTTT	CATEGGTGGETGELFF
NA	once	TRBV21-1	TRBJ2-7	TGTGCCAGCAGGATACCGGGACTAGCGGGACCCTACGAGCAGTACTTC	CASRIPGLAGPYEQYF
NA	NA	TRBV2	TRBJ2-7	TGTGCCAGCACCGGGGGGCTCTCGGGAGAGCAGTACTTC	CASTGGLSGEQYF
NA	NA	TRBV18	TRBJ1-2	TGTGCCAGCTCTCAGGGGCTTGGCGGCTACACCTTC	CASSQGLGGYTF
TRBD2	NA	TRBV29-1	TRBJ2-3	TGCAGCGCCCGACTAGCGGGAGCAGATACGCAGTATTTT	CSARLAGADTQYF
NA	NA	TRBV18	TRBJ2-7	TGTGCCAGCTCACTTGGCAGCGACGAGCAGTACTTC	CASSLGSDEQYF
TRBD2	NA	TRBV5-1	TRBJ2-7	TGCGCCACACAACGGCTAGCGGGAGACGGGTACGAGCAGTACTTC	CATQRLAGDGYEQYF
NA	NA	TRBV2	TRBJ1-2	TGTGCCAGCAGTGCCTATTACGGCTACACCTTC	CASSAYYGYTF
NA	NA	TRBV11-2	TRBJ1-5	TGTGCCAGCAGCAGAACTACAGGGATAGCTCAGCCCCAGCATTTT	CASSRTTGIAQPQHF
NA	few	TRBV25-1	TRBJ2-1	TGTGCCAGCAGTGGATCCCGATTTAGGGAGTGGAATGAGCAGTTCTTC	CASSGSRFREWNEQFF
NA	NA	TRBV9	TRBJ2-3	TGTGCCAGCAGCGTAGGGGGGCCAGATACGCAGTATTTT	CASSVGGPDTQYF
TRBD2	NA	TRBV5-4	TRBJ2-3	TGTGCCAGCAGAGAGGTAGCGGGAGGGAAAGATACGCAGTATTTT	CASREVAGGKDTQYF
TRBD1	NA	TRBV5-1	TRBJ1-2	TGCGCCAGCAGTTTCGGGGCCCAGGGGGCAAGGGGCTACACCTTC	CASSFGAQGARGYTF
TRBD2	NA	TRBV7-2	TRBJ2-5	TGTGCCAGCACCCTGGGACCCAGCGGGAGTCAAGAGACCCAGTACTTC	CASTLGPSGSQETQYF
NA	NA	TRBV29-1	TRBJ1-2	TGCAGCGTTGAGAAACAGGGACCTGGCTACACCTTC	CSVEKQGPGYTF
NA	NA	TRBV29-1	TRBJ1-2	TGCAGCGTTGGCTTACAGGGTACCCCCTCTAACTATGGCTACACCTTC	CSVGLQGTPSNYGYTF
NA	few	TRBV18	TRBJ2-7	TGTGCCAGCTCACCAGCGGGTAATGGGGTCTACGAGCAGTACTTC	CASSPAGNGVYEQYF
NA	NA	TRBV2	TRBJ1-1	TGTGCCAGCAGTGAAACAGGGATGGCTGAAGCTTTCTTT	CASSETGMAEAFF
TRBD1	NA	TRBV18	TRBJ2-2	TGTGCCAGCTCACCACAGAAGGGACAGCTGGCCGGGGAGCTGTTTTTT	CASSPQKGQLAGELFF
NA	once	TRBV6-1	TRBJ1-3	TGTGCCAGCAGTGAGGTTGGTCCGGGGGACACCATATATTTT	CASSEVGPGDTIYF
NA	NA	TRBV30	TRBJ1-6	TGTGCCTGGACGGCGGATTCACCCCTCCACTTT	CAWTADSPLHF
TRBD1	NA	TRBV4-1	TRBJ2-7	TGCGCCAGCAGCCCACAGACAGGGCGCGAGCAGTACTTC	CASSPQTGREQYF
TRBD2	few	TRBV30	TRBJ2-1	TGTGCCTGGGCGGGACTAGCGAACAATGAGCAGTTCTTC	CAWAGLANNEQFF
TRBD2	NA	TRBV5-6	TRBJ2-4	TGTGCCAGCAGCTTCCGGCTAGCGGGGGCCTTGGGCAAAAACATTCAGTACTTC	CASSFRLAGALGKNIQYF
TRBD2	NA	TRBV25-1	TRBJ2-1	TGTGCCAGCAGTGTGGCGGGAGTGTCCTACAATGAGCAGTTCTTC	CASSVAGVSYNEQFF
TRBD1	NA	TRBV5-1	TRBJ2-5	TGCGCCAGCAGCACCGAGGGGACAGCCCAAGAGACCCAGTACTTC	CASSTEGTAQETQYF
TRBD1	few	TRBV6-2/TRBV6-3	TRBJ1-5	TGTGCCAGCAGTTACTCGCAGGGGGGTCGGCCCCAGCATTTT	CASSYSQGGRPQHF
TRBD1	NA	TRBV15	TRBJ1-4	TGTGCCACCAGCAGAACGCCGAGGACAGGGGGCTATATGGGGACTAATGAAAAACTGTTTTTT	CATSRTPRTGGYMGTNEKLFF
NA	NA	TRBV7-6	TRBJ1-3	TGTGCCAGCAGCACCGGTGGAAACACCATATATTTT	CASSTGGNTIYF
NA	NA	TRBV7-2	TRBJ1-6	TGTGCCAGCAGCTTACTCCAGGATTCACCCCTCCACTTT	CASSLLQDSPLHF